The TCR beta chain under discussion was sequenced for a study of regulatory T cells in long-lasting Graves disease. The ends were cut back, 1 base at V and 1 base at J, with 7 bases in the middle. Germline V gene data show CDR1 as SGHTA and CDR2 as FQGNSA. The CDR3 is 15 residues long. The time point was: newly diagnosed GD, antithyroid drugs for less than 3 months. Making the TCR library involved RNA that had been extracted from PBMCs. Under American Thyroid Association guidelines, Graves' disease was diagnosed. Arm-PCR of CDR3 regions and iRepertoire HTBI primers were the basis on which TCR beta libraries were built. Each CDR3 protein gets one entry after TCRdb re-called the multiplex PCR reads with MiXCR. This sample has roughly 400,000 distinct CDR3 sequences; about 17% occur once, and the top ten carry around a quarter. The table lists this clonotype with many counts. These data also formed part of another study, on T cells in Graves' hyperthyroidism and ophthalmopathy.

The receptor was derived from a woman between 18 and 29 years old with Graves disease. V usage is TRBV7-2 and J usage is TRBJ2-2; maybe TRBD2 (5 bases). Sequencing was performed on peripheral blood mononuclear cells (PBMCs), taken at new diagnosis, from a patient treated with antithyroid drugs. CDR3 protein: CASSLVSGNTGELFF. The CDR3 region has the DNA TGTGCCAGCAGCTTAGTAAGCGGGAACACCGGGGAGCTGTTTTTT.